This T cell receptor beta chain was found in a study of vaccination effects on CD4 cells after COVID-19. Data came from immunoSEQ multiplex PCR; TCRdb stores just in-frame clones and leaves some out. The sample lists under 25,000 clones; roughly 74% were seen once. With respect to this clone: Its antigen remains unidentified.

Viral peptide pools were used in the ViraFEST assay to expand antigen-specific CD4+ T cells, and sequencing came afterward. Upon completion of about 10 days in culture, CD4+ T cells were isolated. Infection dated between March and December 2020, before the Alpha, Beta and Delta variants reached the United States. The CDR3 runs to 15 residues. Between the trimmed V and J ends, which lost 3 bases and 2 bases, there was a span of 13 bases. CDR1 is LNHDA and CDR2 is SQIVND in the germline V gene (reference sequence). The TCR was taken from a human donor who had a prior SARS-CoV-2 infection. This chain links TRBV19 with TRBJ1-1; tentatively, D is TRBD1 (5 bases). Material: CD4+ T cells from PBMCs cultured with SARS-CoV-2 spike peptides, obtained before COVID-19 vaccination. In DNA form, the CDR3 reads TGTGCCAGTAGTATCGGCGGGGCCGCCAACACTGAAGCTTTCTTT. Residues: CASSIGGAANTEAFF.